The entry that follows covers one TCR beta chain sequence. The protocol was immunoSEQ multiplex PCR, while the TCRdb copy is restricted to in-frame clones and leaves out a portion. This table has tens of thousands of clones, roughly nine tenths appearing once. V was cut by 0 bases and J by 2 bases, with 9 bases left in between. This CDR3 is 15 amino acids long. Germline CDR1 and CDR2: MGHRA and YSYEKL. The sample is drawn from a study of control samples from healthy donors and cancer patients. The TCR comes from a man aged 50-59 years in good health. The rearrangement uses TRBV4-1 and TRBJ2-3; TRBD1 might be the D (5 bases). Sequenced: blood. This CDR3 reads CASSQDRGYTDTQYF. CDR3 DNA sequence: TGCGCCAGCAGCCAAGATAGGGGATACACAGATACGCAGTATTTT.